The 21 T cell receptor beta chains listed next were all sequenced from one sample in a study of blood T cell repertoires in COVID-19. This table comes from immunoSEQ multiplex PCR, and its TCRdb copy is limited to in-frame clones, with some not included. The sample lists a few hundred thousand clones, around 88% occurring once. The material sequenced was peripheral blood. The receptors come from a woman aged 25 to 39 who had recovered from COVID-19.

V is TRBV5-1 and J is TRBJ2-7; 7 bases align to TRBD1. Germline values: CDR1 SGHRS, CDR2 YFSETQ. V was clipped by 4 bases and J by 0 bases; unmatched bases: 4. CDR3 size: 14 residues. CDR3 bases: TGCGCCAGCAGCCAGGGGGATTCCTCCTACGAGCAGTACTTC. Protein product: CASSQGDSSYEQYF.

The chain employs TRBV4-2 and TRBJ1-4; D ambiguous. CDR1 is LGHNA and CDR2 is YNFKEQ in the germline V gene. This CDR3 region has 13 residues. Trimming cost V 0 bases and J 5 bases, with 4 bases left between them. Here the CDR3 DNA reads TGTGCCAGCAGCCAAGATAAAAATGAAAAACTGTTTTTT. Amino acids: CASSQDKNEKLFF.

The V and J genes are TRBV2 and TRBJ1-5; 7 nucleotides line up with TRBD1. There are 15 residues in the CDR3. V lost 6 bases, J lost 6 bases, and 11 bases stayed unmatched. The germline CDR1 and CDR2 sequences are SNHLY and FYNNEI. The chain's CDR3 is CASSSGQVLGQPQHF. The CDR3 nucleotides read TGTGCCAGCAGCTCAGGACAGGTCCTCGGTCAGCCCCAGCATTTT.

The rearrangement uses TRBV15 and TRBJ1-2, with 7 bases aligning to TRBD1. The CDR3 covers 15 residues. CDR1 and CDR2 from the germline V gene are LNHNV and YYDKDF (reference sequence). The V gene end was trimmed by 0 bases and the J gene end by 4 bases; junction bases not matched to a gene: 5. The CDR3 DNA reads TGTGCCACCAGCAGAGACCGCGACAGGGTCTATGGCTACACCTTC. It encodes CATSRDRDRVYGYTF. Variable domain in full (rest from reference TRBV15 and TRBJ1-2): DAMVIQNPRYQVTQFGKPVTLSCSQTLNHNVMYWYQQKSSQAPKLLFHYYDKDFNNEADTPDNFQSRRPNTSFCFLDIRSPGLGDTAMYLCATSRDRDRVYGYTFGSGTRLTVV.

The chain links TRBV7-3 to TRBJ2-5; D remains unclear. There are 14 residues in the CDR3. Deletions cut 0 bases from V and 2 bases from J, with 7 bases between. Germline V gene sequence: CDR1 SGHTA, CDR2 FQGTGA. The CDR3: CASSLTVTQETQYF. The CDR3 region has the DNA TGTGCCAGCAGCTTAACTGTCACACAAGAGACCCAGTACTTC. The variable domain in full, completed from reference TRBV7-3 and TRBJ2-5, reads GAGVSQTPSNKVTEKGKYVELRCDPISGHTALYWYRQSLGQGPEFLIYFQGTGAADDSGLPNDRFFAVRPEGSVSTLKIQRTERGDSAVYLCASSLTVTQETQYFGPGTRLLVL.

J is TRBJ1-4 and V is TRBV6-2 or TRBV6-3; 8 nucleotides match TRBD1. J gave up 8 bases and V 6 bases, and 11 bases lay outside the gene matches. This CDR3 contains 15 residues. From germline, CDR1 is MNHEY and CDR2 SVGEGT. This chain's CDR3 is CASRPPTGDSEKLFF. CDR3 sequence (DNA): TGTGCCAGCAGGCCTCCGACAGGGGACAGCGAAAAACTGTTTTTT.

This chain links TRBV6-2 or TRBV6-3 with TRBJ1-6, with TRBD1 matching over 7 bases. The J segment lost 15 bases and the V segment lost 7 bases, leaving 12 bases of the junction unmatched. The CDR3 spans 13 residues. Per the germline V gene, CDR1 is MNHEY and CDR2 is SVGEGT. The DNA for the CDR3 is TGTGCCAGCACCCCTATCAAACAGGGGTTCCTCCACTTT. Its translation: CASTPIKQGFLHF.

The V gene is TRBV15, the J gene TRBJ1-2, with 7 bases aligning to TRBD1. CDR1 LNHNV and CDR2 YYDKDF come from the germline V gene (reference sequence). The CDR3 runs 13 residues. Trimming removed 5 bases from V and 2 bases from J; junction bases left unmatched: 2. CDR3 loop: CATSPTGNYGYTF. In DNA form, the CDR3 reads TGTGCCACCAGCCCGACAGGGAACTATGGCTACACCTTC.

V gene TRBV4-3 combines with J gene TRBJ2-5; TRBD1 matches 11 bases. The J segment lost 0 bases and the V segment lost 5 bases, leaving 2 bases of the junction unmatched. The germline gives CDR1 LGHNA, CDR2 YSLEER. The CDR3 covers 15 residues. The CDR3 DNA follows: TGCGCCAGCAGCACGGGACAGGGGGACCAAGAGACCCAGTACTTC. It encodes CASSTGQGDQETQYF.

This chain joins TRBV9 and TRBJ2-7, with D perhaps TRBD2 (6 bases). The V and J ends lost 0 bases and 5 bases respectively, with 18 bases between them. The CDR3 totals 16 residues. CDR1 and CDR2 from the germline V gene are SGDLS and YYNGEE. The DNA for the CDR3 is TGTGCCAGCAGCGTAGCTACGGGGGACGATTTACACGAGCAGTACTTC. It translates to CASSVATGDDLHEQYF.

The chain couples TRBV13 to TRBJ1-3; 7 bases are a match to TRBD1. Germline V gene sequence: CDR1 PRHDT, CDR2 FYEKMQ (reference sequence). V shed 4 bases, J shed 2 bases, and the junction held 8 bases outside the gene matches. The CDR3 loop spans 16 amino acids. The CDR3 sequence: CASSSGGQGAGNTIYF. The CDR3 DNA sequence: TGTGCCAGCAGCTCTGGGGGGCAGGGGGCTGGAAACACCATATATTTT.

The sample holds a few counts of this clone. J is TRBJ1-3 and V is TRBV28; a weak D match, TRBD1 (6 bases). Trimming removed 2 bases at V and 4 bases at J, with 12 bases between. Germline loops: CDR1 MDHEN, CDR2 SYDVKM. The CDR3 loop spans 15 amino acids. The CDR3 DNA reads TGTGCCAGCAGTTTAGGAAGTGGACAGGGAAACACCATATATTTT. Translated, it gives CASSLGSGQGNTIYF.

CDR3 residues: CSALGPFGTTEAFF. CDR3 nucleotide sequence: TGCAGCGCCCTGGGCCCTTTCGGTACCACTGAAGCTTTCTTT. The chain recombines TRBV29-1 with TRBJ1-1; D uncertain. This CDR3 comprises 14 residues. The V gene lost 7 bases and the J gene lost 4 bases, with 19 bases spanning the gap. Germline CDR1 SQVTM, CDR2 ANQGSEA.

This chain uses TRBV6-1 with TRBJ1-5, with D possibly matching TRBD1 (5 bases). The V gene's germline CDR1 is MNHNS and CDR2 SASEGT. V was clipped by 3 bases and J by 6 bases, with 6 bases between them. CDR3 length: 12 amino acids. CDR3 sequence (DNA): TGTGCCAGCAGTGACAGGGTTCAGCCCCAGCATTTT. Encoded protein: CASSDRVQPQHF.

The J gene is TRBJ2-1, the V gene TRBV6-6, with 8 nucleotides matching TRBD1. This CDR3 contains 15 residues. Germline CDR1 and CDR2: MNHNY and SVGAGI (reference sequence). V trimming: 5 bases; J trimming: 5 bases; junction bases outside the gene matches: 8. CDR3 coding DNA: TGTGCCAGCAGTAGAACAGGGGGAGCGGACAATGAGCAGTTCTTC. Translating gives CASSRTGGADNEQFF.

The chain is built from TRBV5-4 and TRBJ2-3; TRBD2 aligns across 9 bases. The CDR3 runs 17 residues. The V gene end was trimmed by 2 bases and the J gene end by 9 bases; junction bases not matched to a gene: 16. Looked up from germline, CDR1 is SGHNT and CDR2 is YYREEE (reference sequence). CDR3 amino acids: CASSLAGGRRKHGTQYF. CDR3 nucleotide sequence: TGTGCCAGCAGCTTAGCGGGGGGCCGTCGGAAACATGGAACGCAGTATTTT.

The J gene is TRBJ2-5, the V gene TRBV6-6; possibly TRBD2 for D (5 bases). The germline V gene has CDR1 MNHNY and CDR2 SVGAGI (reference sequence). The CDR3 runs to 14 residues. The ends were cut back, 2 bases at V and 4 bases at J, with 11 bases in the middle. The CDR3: CASSYREGTETQYF. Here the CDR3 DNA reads TGTGCCAGCAGTTACCGCGAGGGAACAGAGACCCAGTACTTC.

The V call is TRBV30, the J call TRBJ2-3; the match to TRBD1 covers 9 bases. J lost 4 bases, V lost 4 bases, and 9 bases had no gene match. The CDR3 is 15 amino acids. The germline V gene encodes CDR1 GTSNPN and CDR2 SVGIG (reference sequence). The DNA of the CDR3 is TGTGCCTGGATTTCCGGACAGGGGTCCTCAGATACGCAGTATTTT. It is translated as CAWISGQGSSDTQYF.

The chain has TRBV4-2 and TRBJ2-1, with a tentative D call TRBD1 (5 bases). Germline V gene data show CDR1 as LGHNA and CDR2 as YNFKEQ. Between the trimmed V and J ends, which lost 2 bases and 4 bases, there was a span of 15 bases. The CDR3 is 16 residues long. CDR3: CASSQSTGLGYNEQFF. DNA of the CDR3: TGTGCCAGCAGCCAATCTACAGGTCTGGGATACAATGAGCAGTTCTTC.

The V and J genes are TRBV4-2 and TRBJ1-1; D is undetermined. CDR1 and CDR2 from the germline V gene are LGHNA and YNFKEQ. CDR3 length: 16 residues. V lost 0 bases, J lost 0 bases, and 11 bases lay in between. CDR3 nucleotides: TGTGCCAGCAGCCAAGATGTGGGCCAAATGAACACTGAAGCTTTCTTT. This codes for CASSQDVGQMNTEAFF.

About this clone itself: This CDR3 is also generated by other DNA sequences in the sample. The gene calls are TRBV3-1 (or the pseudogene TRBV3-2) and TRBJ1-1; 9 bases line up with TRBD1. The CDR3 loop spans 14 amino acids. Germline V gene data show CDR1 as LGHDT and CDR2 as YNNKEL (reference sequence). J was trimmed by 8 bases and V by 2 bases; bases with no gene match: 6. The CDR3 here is CASSQPGTGSEAFF. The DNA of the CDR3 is TGTGCCAGCAGCCAACCCGGGACAGGGAGCGAAGCTTTCTTT.